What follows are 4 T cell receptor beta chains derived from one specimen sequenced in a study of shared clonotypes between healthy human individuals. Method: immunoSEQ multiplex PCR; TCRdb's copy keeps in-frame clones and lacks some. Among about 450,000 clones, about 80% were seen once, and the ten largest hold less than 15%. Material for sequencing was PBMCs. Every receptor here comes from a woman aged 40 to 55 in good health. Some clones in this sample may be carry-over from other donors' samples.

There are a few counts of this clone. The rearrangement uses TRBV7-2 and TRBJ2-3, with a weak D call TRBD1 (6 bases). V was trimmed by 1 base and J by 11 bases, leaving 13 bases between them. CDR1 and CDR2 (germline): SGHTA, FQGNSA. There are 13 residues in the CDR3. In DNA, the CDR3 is TGTGCCAGCAGCTTAGGGACAGCACGGAGGCAGTATTTT. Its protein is CASSLGTARRQYF.

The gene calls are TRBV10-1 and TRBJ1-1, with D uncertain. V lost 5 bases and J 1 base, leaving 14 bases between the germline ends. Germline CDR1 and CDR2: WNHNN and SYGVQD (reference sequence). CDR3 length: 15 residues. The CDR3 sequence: CASSPDQNPNTEAFF. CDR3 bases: TGCGCCAGCAGTCCAGACCAGAACCCGAACACTGAAGCTTTCTTT.

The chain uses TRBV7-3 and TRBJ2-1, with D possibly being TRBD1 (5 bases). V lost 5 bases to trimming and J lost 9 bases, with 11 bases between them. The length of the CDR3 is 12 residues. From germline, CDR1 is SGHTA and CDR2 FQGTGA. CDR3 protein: CASSRSQGEQFF. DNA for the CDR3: TGTGCCAGCAGCCGGTCGCAGGGTGAGCAGTTCTTC.

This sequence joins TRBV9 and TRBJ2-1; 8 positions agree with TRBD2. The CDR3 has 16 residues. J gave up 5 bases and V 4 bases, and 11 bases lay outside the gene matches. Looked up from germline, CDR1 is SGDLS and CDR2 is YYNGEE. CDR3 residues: CASSPRAGGVNNEQFF. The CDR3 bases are TGTGCCAGCAGCCCGAGGGCGGGAGGCGTCAACAATGAGCAGTTCTTC.